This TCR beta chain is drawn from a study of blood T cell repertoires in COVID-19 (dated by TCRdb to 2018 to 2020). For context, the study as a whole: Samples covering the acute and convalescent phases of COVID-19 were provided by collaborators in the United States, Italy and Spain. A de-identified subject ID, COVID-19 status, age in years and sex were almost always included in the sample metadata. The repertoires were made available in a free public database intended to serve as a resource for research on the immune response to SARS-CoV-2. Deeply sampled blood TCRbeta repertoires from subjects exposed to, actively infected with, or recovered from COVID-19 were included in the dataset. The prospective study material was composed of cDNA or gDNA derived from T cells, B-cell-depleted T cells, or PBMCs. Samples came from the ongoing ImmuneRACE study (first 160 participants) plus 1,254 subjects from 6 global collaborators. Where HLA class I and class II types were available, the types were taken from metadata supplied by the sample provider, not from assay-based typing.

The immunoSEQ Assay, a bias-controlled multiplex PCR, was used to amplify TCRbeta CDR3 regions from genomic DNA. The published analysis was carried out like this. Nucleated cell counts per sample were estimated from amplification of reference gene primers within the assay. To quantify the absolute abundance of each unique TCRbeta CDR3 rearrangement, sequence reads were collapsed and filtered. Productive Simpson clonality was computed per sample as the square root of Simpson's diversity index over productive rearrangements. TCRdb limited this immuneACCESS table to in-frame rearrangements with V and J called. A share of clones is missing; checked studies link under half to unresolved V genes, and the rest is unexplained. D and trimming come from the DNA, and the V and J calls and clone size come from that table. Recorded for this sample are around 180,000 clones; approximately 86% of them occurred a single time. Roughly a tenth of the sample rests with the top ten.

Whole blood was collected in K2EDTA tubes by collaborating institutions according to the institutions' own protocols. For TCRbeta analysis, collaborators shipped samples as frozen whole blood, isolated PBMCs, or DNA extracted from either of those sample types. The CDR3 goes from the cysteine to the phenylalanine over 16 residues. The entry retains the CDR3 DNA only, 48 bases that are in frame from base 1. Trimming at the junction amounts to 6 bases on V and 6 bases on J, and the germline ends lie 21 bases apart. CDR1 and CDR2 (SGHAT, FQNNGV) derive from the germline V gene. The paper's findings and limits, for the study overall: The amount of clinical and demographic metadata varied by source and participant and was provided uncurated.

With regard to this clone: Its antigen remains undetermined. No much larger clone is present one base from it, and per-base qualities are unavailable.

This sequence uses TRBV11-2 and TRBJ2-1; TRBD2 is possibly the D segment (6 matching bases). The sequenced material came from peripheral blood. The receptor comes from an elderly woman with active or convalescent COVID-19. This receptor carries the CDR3 CASRPPGVGVVNEQFF. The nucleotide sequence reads TGTGCCAGCAGGCCACCGGGAGTAGGGGTCGTCAATGAGCAGTTCTTC. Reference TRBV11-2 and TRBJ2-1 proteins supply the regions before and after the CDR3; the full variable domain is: EAGVAQSPRYKIIEKRQSVAFWCNPISGHATLYWYQQILGQGPKLLIQFQNNGVVDDSQLPKDRFSAERLKGVDSTLKIQPAKLEDSAVYLCASRPPGVGVVNEQFFGPGTRLTVL.